The present T cell receptor (beta chain) was sequenced within a study of T cell repertoires in cytomegalovirus infection. This clonotype was counted many times. TCRdb reprocessed the reads via MiXCR and lists one record per CDR3 protein. The sample contains 250,000 or so distinct CDR3 sequences, approximately 15% of which appear only once. The sequenced sample consisted of CD8+ T cells from PBMCs. The receptor's source is a human donor in good health (CMV status not recorded). Some clones in this sample may be carry-over from other donors' samples.

CDR3 in amino acids: CASAEGDFTTYEQYF. The CDR3 nucleotides read TGTGCCAGCGCCGAAGGAGACTTTACTACCTACGAGCAGTACTTC. The genes are TRBV7-2 and TRBJ2-7; D unresolved. The CDR3 spans 15 residues. Germline V gives CDR1 SGHTA, CDR2 FQGNSA. V was cut by 8 bases and J by 2 bases, with 19 bases left in between.